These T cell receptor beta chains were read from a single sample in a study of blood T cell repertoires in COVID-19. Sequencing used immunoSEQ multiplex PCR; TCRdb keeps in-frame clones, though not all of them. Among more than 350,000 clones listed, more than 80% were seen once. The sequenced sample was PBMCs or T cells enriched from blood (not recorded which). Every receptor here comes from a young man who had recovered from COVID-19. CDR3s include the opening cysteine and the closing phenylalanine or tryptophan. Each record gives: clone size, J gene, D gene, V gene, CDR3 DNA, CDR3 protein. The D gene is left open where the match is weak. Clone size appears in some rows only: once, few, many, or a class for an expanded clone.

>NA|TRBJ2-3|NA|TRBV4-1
TGCGCCAGCAGCCAAGATGGCGGGGCCTTACCCACAGATACGCAGTATTTT
CASSQDGGALPTDTQYF
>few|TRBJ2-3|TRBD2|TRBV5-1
TGCGCCAGCAGCGCATACACTAGCGGCGGAGCCCTTCTGGGTGATACGCAGTATTTT
CASSAYTSGGALLGDTQYF
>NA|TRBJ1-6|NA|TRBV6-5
TGTGCCAGCATCCTTCGGGGGGCCCCTAGTTCACCCCTCCACTTT
CASILRGAPSSPLHF
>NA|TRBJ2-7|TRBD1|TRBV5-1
TGCGCCAGCAGCGTACTCCGGGACAGGGAGGGCGAGCAGTACTTC
CASSVLRDREGEQYF
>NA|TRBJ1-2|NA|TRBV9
TGTGCCAGCAGCCCCCTAGGCCAAGCTAACTATGGCTACACCTTC
CASSPLGQANYGYTF
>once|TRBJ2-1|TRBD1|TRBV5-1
TGCGCCAGCAGCTTCGGACAGGGGGCCAATGAGCAGTTCTTC
CASSFGQGANEQFF
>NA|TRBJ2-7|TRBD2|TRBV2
TGTGCCAGCAGGGGGGGACTAGCGGGAGTCTTGTCCTACGAGCAGTACTTC
CASRGGLAGVLSYEQYF
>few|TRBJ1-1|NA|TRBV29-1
TGCAGCGTTGATGAGTCCCACACTGAAGCTTTCTTT
CSVDESHTEAFF
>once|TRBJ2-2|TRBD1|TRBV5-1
TGCGCCAGCAGCTTTAGGACAGGGGGCAAGAACACCGGGGAGCTGTTTTTT
CASSFRTGGKNTGELFF
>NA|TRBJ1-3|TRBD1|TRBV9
TGTGCCAGCAGCGCTCGGACAGGGCGGCACGGAAACACCATATATTTT
CASSARTGRHGNTIYF